One and the same sample provided the 28 T cell receptor beta chains below, sequenced in a study of blood T cell repertoires in COVID-19. Sequencing was performed with immunoSEQ multiplex PCR; in TCRdb, only in-frame clones are kept and a portion is missing. The table includes some 460,000 clones, about 90% detected once. Sample: PBMCs or T cells enriched from blood (not recorded which). These receptors were taken from a woman aged 18-29 years who had recovered from COVID-19.

The V gene is TRBV5-4, the J gene TRBJ1-2; D remains unclear. The length of the CDR3 is 17 residues. Germline assignment: CDR1 SGHNT and CDR2 YYREEE (reference sequence). Deletions cut 0 bases from V and 3 bases from J, with 18 bases between. The CDR3 nucleotides read TGTGCCAGCAGCTTGGTCTACGGCCTCATTGCGGACTATGGCTACACCTTC. Translating gives CASSLVYGLIADYGYTF.

V and J are TRBV5-1 and TRBJ2-3, with 7 bases identical to TRBD1. Germline CDR1 and CDR2: SGHRS and YFSETQ. The V gene end was trimmed by 4 bases and the J gene end by 5 bases; junction bases not matched to a gene: 10. CDR3 size: 15 residues. The CDR3 here is CASSRSRQGRDTQYF. The CDR3 DNA reads TGCGCCAGCAGCCGGTCGAGACAGGGAAGAGATACGCAGTATTTT.

This chain links TRBV20-1 with TRBJ1-1; D is unresolved. CDR3 length: 10 amino acids. Germline lookup yields CDR1 DFQATT and CDR2 SNEGSKA (reference sequence). The V and J ends lost 2 bases and 10 bases respectively, with 8 bases between them. The CDR3 region is CSARPGRAFF. CDR3 DNA: TGCAGTGCTAGACCCGGGAGAGCTTTCTTT.

CDR3 DNA sequence: TGTGCCAGCAGTGATGTGGGAGGGAACACTGAAGCTTTCTTT. Translating gives CASSDVGGNTEAFF. The chain is built from TRBV2 and TRBJ1-1, with D unresolved. Germline CDR1 and CDR2: SNHLY and FYNNEI. The CDR3 totals 14 residues. V gave up 3 bases and J gave up 1 base, with 9 bases separating them.

The rearrangement joins TRBV30 to TRBJ1-1; 9 bases line up with TRBD1. The CDR3 runs 13 residues. Germline lookup yields CDR1 GTSNPN and CDR2 SVGIG (reference sequence). The junction had 1 base not matched to a gene; V was cut back by 2 bases and J by 3 bases. The CDR3 region has the DNA TGTGCCTGGAGTCGGACAGGGGACACTGAAGCTTTCTTT. Encoded protein: CAWSRTGDTEAFF.

This clone has more than one count but fewer than ten. V usage is TRBV18 and J usage is TRBJ1-5; 9 bases are shared with TRBD1. This CDR3 is 15 amino acids long. Germline V lookup: CDR1 KGHSH, CDR2 LQKENI. Losses at the gene ends were 3 bases for V and 3 bases for J; bases not matched to a gene: 3. The CDR3 bases are TGTGCCAGCTCACCGGACAGGGGCAACAATCAGCCCCAGCATTTT. It yields the protein CASSPDRGNNQPQHF.

This chain uses TRBV3-1 (or the pseudogene TRBV3-2) with TRBJ1-1; 8 bases are shared with TRBD1. J gave up 1 base and V 6 bases, and 4 bases lay outside the gene matches. Germline V gives CDR1 LGHDT, CDR2 YNNKEL (reference sequence). The CDR3 has 14 residues. The CDR3 DNA sequence: TGTGCCAGCAGGTCGGGACAGGCGAACACTGAAGCTTTCTTT. It yields the protein CASRSGQANTEAFF.

Many counts were recorded for this clone. The chain joins TRBV18 to TRBJ1-4; the match to TRBD1 covers 9 bases. The V gene's germline CDR1 is KGHSH and CDR2 LQKENI. V shed 3 bases and J 6 bases; nucleotides not matched to a gene: 8. The CDR3 length is 16 residues. CDR3 in amino acids: CASSPGPGQGDEKLFF. The CDR3 nucleotides read TGTGCCAGCTCACCCGGACCGGGACAGGGCGATGAAAAACTGTTTTTT.

This clone was detected only once. The genes are TRBV18 and TRBJ2-1; possibly TRBD2 for D (7 bases). The length of the CDR3 is 17 residues. The V gene's germline CDR1 is KGHSH and CDR2 LQKENI. Trimming stripped 2 bases from V and 5 bases from J, with 19 bases between. The CDR3 region has the DNA TGTGCCAGCTCACCATTGGCACGGGGGGCAGCTAACAATGAGCAGTTCTTC. It codes for CASSPLARGAANNEQFF.

Points on this clone: Other nucleotide sequences in the sample specify the same CDR3. This sequence joins TRBV5-1 and TRBJ1-4, with TRBD1 identical over 7 bases. The CDR3 extends over 14 amino acids. CDR1 SGHRS and CDR2 YFSETQ come from the germline V gene. V shed 0 bases, J shed 8 bases, and the junction held 4 bases outside the gene matches. This CDR3 reads CASSLGQGREKLFF. The CDR3 nucleotides read TGCGCCAGCAGCTTGGGACAGGGACGGGAAAAACTGTTTTTT.

Here the CDR3 DNA reads TGCAGCCCCGACAGGGGCTACTCTTATAATTCACCCCTCCACTTT. Protein sequence: CSPDRGYSYNSPLHF. This chain connects TRBV29-1 to TRBJ1-6, with 8 bases aligning to TRBD1. With 8 bases clipped from V and 4 bases from J, the junction kept 10 bases outside the gene matches. This CDR3 region has 15 residues. Germline V gene data show CDR1 as SQVTM and CDR2 as ANQGSEA.

The rearrangement links TRBV5-1 to TRBJ1-2; no definite D call. This CDR3 is built from 13 residues. Trimming removed 5 bases at V and 6 bases at J, with 14 bases between. The germline gives CDR1 SGHRS, CDR2 YFSETQ. The DNA for the CDR3 is TGCGCCAGCAGGGGTGGGGAGAAGGATGGCTACACCTTC. It codes for CASRGGEKDGYTF.

This chain uses TRBV5-1 with TRBJ2-3, with 8 nucleotides matching TRBD1. The CDR3 runs to 16 residues. The germline V gene has CDR1 SGHRS and CDR2 YFSETQ. The V and J ends lost 0 bases and 2 bases, in that order; junction bases with no gene match: 5. The CDR3: CASSLVQGAFTDTQYF. CDR3 DNA: TGCGCCAGCAGCTTGGTCCAGGGGGCCTTCACAGATACGCAGTATTTT.

This clone is a singleton in its sample. The V gene is TRBV11-2, the J gene TRBJ2-3, with D perhaps TRBD2 (5 bases). V was pared by 1 base and J by 6 bases, with 14 bases between. This CDR3 is 15 amino acids long. Germline V gives CDR1 SGHAT, CDR2 FQNNGV. DNA for the CDR3: TGTGCCAGCAGCTTAGGAGGATTACCGGGGGATACGCAGTATTTT. Translating it yields CASSLGGLPGDTQYF.

The CDR3 nucleotides are TGTGCCAGCAGTGGCGACCAGGGGGCGGCAGATACGCAGTATTTT. Its protein product is CASSGDQGAADTQYF. The chain is built from TRBV2 and TRBJ2-3; 8 bases agree with TRBD1. V was pared by 4 bases and J by 4 bases, with 7 bases of the junction left unmatched. Germline CDR1 reads SNHLY; CDR2 reads FYNNEI. This CDR3 comprises 15 residues.

This rearrangement joins TRBV9 to TRBJ2-5, with D tentatively TRBD2 (6 bases). This CDR3 comprises 14 residues. CDR1 SGDLS and CDR2 YYNGEE come from the germline V gene. Trimming took 6 bases from V and 1 from J, leaving 13 bases between them. CDR3: CASISRGIQETQYF. The CDR3 nucleotides are TGTGCCAGCATCAGCCGGGGGATCCAAGAGACCCAGTACTTC.

The rearrangement joins TRBV5-4 to TRBJ2-1; 8 nucleotides match TRBD2. The V and J ends lost 1 base and 6 bases, in that order; junction bases with no gene match: 6. Germline CDR1 and CDR2: SGHNT and YYREEE (reference sequence). This CDR3 comprises 15 residues. CDR3 sequence (DNA): TGTGCCAGCAGCTTGCGGGGGGGCCTCTCCAATGAGCAGTTCTTC. Translating gives CASSLRGGLSNEQFF.

CDR3 nucleotide sequence: TGTGCCAGCAGCCCGGGACAGGGATTTCCCTACGAGCAGTACTTC. This translates into CASSPGQGFPYEQYF. The chain has TRBV14 and TRBJ2-7; TRBD1 agrees at 9 bases. This CDR3 is built from 15 residues. V lost 4 bases and J lost 2; bases outside the gene matches: 6. The germline gives CDR1 SGHDN, CDR2 FVKESK.

The V gene is TRBV18, the J gene TRBJ1-2; TRBD1 might be the D (5 bases). Germline CDR1 reads KGHSH; CDR2 reads LQKENI. This CDR3 spans 14 amino acids. The V end lost 2 bases, the J end lost 6 bases, and 13 bases lay between the germline ends. CDR3 residues: CASSPSQGTDGYTF. The CDR3 nucleotides read TGTGCCAGCTCACCATCCCAGGGAACAGATGGCTACACCTTC.

This CDR3 is CASSPKVGQPTEAFF. CDR3 DNA: TGTGCCAGCAGCCCCAAGGTGGGGCAGCCAACTGAAGCTTTCTTT. The rearrangement links TRBV11-2 to TRBJ1-1; D perhaps matches TRBD1 (5 bases). This CDR3 spans 15 amino acids. V was pared by 5 bases and J by 5 bases, with 18 bases between. The V gene's germline CDR1 is SGHAT and CDR2 FQNNGV. The full variable domain, completed using reference TRBV11-2 and TRBJ1-1, is EAGVAQSPRYKIIEKRQSVAFWCNPISGHATLYWYQQILGQGPKLLIQFQNNGVVDDSQLPKDRFSAERLKGVDSTLKIQPAKLEDSAVYLCASSPKVGQPTEAFFGQGTRLTVV.

The gene calls are TRBV27 and TRBJ1-4; no clear D gene. Trimming stripped 8 bases from V and 7 bases from J, with 29 bases between. The V gene's germline CDR1 is MNHEY and CDR2 SMNVEV (reference sequence). The CDR3 spans 18 residues. As DNA, the CDR3 is TGTGCCAGCCGTCCCCGGTTTGAGACGCGGGAAAAGGGTGAAAAACTGTTTTTT. Translating gives CASRPRFETREKGEKLFF. Combining the CDR3 with reference TRBV27 and TRBJ1-4 gives the whole variable domain EAQVTQNPRYLITVTGKKLTVTCSQNMNHEYMSWYRQDPGLGLRQIYYSMNVEVTDKGDVPEGYKVSRKEKRNFPLILESPSPNQTSLYFCASRPRFETREKGEKLFFGSGTQLSVL.

The chain employs TRBV5-1 and TRBJ1-6, with 10 positions matching TRBD1. Germline V gives CDR1 SGHRS, CDR2 YFSETQ. This CDR3 is 15 amino acids long. With V trimmed by 0 bases and J by 10 bases, 4 bases remained unmatched. CDR3 sequence (DNA): TGCGCCAGCAGCTTGGCGGGACAGGGGTGGTCACCCCTCCACTTT. Encoded protein: CASSLAGQGWSPLHF.

This clone was picked up a small number of times. This rearrangement joins TRBV19 to TRBJ1-1, with TRBD1 as a possible D gene (5 bases). This CDR3 is built from 14 residues. Germline CDR1 is LNHDA and CDR2 is SQIVND (reference sequence). V dropped 7 bases and J dropped 1 base, with 13 bases sitting between them. This CDR3 is CASTISGSNTEAFF. In DNA, the CDR3 is TGTGCCAGTACCATATCAGGGTCGAACACTGAAGCTTTCTTT.

The chain is built from TRBV6-9 and TRBJ2-1, with 8 bases that match TRBD1. J lost 5 bases, V lost 4 bases, and 7 bases had no gene match. Germline CDR1 is MNHGY and CDR2 is SVAAGI. This CDR3 is 15 amino acids long. In DNA form, the CDR3 reads TGTGCCAGCAGTTCGTTCGGGACAGGCAACAATGAGCAGTTCTTC. Its protein is CASSSFGTGNNEQFF.

The CDR3 here is CASSLYVRGGRETQYF. CDR3 bases: TGTGCCAGCAGCTTATACGTCCGCGGGGGGAGAGAGACCCAGTACTTC. The J gene is TRBJ2-5, the V gene TRBV7-2; the match to TRBD2 covers 8 bases. The CDR3 has 16 residues. CDR1 SGHTA and CDR2 FQGNSA come from the germline V gene. The V and J ends lost 2 bases and 4 bases, in that order; junction bases with no gene match: 9. The entire variable domain, with the rest obtained from reference TRBV7-2 and TRBJ2-5, is as follows: GAGVSQSPSNKVTEKGKDVELRCDPISGHTALYWYRQSLGQGLEFLIYFQGNSAPDKSGLPSDRFSAERTGGSVSTLTIQRTQQEDSAVYLCASSLYVRGGRETQYFGPGTRLLVL.

On this clone: The sample holds other DNA sequences that translate to the same CDR3. This chain links TRBV29-1 with TRBJ1-3; 7 nucleotides agree with TRBD1. V shed 5 bases and J 2 bases; nucleotides not matched to a gene: 3. Germline CDR1 is SQVTM and CDR2 is ANQGSEA. The CDR3 consists of 13 residues. The CDR3 DNA is TGCAGCGTTATCGACAGGGCTGGAAACACCATATATTTT. Its protein is CSVIDRAGNTIYF.

The rearrangement joins TRBV5-1 to TRBJ2-5; 9 bases line up with TRBD2. The CDR3 loop spans 14 amino acids. CDR1 and CDR2 (germline): SGHRS, YFSETQ. Trimming removed 3 bases from V and 3 bases from J; junction bases left unmatched: 3. CDR3: CASSWIAGEETQYF. DNA of the CDR3: TGCGCCAGCAGCTGGATAGCGGGGGAAGAGACCCAGTACTTC.

The chain is built from TRBV7-9 and TRBJ1-6; D call uncertain. CDR1 and CDR2 from the germline V gene are SEHNR and FQNEAQ (reference sequence). V was trimmed by 1 base and J by 7 bases, leaving 8 bases between them. The CDR3 covers 14 residues. This CDR3 reads CASSLELMNSPLHF. CDR3 nucleotides: TGTGCCAGCAGCTTAGAACTTATGAATTCACCCCTCCACTTT.